The entry below describes one TCR beta chain. The antigen this receptor binds is unknown. Base qualities are not provided; no much larger clone lies one nucleotide away. Different DNA sequences within this sample yield the same CDR3. Deletion took 6 bases off V and 13 bases off J, with a span of 16 bases between the germline ends. From a lookup of the germline V gene, CDR1 and CDR2 are SNHLY and FYNNEI. Taken from cysteine to phenylalanine, the CDR3 has 13 residues. CDR3 DNA only is kept here, 39 bases in frame from base 1. Interpreted using the paper, the time point label stands for: about 28 days (+/-7) after the second vaccine dose. The sample's treatment or condition label, decoded: meningococcal conjugate vaccine given as trial control. Vaccinee samples were obtained from the UK trials COV001 and COV002, which included a single-blind randomized controlled phase 2/3 trial of AZD1222 (ChAdOx1 nCoV-19) in healthy adults. For TCRbeta chain sequencing, PBMC samples were collected from trial participants at day 0 and at day 28 after the second dose.

The sample comes from a study of T cell responses to AZD1222 COVID-19 vaccine (dated by TCRdb to the early 2020s). Study-wide context: TCR sequencing was performed for about 240 trial participants, of whom around 200 were given two doses of AZD1222 and approximately 25 were given two doses of MenACWY control vaccine. Enrollment into the trials was organized by age into subgroups of 18-55, 56-69 and 70-plus years, and those subgroups contained approximately 160, 26 and 62 TCR-sequenced participants, respectively. On the study overall, not on this receptor specifically: In the small 56-69-year group, the increase in depth fell short of significance, most likely because of low power. Participants were mostly white British and included more females than males, and it was suggested by the authors that clonal diversity may have been underestimated. No day 14 peak-response samples were available, so repertoires were characterized only after the peak T cell response. Epitopes outside the regions mutated in the B.1.351 and B.1.1.7 variants were reportedly recognized by nearly half of the unique spike-specific TCRs. Conclusions about previously exposed vaccinees are limited, since just a handful of AZD1222 recipients were seropositive for SARS-CoV-2 at baseline. After two AZD1222 doses, both the breadth and the depth of spike-specific TCRs were significantly higher than at day 0 and than in MenACWY recipients. CD4 TCRs associated with the vaccine covered the entire spike protein, and the dominant responses were in regions 160-218 and 743-854.

The CDR3 regions of human TCRbeta chains were analyzed by immunosequencing. The source study handled its data this way. Repertoire TCRs were checked for matches against a reference library of SARS-CoV-2-specific TCRs that had been generated using the MIRA antigen-specificity platform. Breadth was defined as the fraction of unique TCRs that were SARS-CoV-2-associated. Depth was defined as the fraction of total T cells that were SARS-CoV-2-associated. Using the MIRA data, each spike-specific TCR was mapped to the spike region that the TCR reacts to and placed in a CD4 or CD8 class. Log10-transformed breadth and depth values were compared by one-way ANOVA with Sidak's multiple comparisons tests. TCRdb carries this immuneACCESS record with in-frame sequences only. Its versions omit some clonotypes, under half of them owing to an unresolved V gene in the studies checked, with the rest unexplained. The DNA gave D and trimming, while V, J and clone size come from that table. The sample includes 150,000 to 200,000 clones, with 85% to 95% observed a single time. The leading ten clones occupy 3.6% of the sample.

Sequenced here: peripheral blood, sampled 28 days after the second dose of the MenACWY control vaccine. The receptor was derived from an adult who received the MenACWY meningococcal vaccine as a control. The chain couples TRBV2 to TRBJ1-6; tentative D gene TRBD1, with 5 bases matching. The CDR3 corresponds to CASRPTDRSPLHF. The bases read TGTGCCAGCAGACCTACCGACAGATCGCCCCTCCACTTT. Outside the CDR3, residues come from the reference TRBV2 and TRBJ1-6 proteins, so the full variable domain is: EPEVTQTPSHQVTQMGQEVILRCVPISNHLYFYWYRQILGQKVEFLVSFYNNEISEKSEIFDDQFSVERPDGSNFTLKIRSTKLEDSAMYFCASRPTDRSPLHFGNGTRLTVT.